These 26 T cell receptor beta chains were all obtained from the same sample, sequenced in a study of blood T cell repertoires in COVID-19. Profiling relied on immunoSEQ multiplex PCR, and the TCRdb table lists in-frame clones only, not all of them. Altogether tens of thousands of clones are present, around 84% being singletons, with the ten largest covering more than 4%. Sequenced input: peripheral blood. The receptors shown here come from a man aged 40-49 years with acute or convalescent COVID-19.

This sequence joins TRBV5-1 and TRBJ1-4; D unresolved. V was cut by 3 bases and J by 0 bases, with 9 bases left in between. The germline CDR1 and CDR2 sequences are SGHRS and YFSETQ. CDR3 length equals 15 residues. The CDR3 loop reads CASSWTVATNEKLFF. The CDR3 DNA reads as TGCGCCAGCAGCTGGACTGTTGCAACTAATGAAAAACTGTTTTTT.

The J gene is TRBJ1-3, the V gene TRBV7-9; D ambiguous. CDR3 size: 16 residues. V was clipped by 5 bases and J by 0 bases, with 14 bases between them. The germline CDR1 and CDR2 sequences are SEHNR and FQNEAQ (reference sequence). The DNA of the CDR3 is TGTGCCAGCAGCGCTGGAGGGATTATCTCTGGAAACACCATATATTTT. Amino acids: CASSAGGIISGNTIYF. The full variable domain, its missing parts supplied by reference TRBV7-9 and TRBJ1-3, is DTGVSQNPRHKITKRGQNVTFRCDPISEHNRLYWYRQTLGQGPEFLTYFQNEAQLEKSRLLSDRFSAERPKGSFSTLEIQRTEQGDSAMYLCASSAGGIISGNTIYFGEGSWLTVV.

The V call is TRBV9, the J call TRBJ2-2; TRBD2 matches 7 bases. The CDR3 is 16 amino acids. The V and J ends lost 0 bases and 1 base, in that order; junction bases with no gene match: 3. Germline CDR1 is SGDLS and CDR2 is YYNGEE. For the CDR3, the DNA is TGTGCCAGCAGCGTAGGGGCTAGCGGGAACACCGGGGAGCTGTTTTTT. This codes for CASSVGASGNTGELFF.

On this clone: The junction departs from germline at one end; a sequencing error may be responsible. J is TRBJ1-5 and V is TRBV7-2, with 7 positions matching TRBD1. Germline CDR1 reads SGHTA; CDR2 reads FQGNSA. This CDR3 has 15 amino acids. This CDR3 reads CASSYDHRGNQPQHF. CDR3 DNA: TGTGCCAGCAGCTATGACCACAGGGGCAACCAGCCCCAGCATTTT. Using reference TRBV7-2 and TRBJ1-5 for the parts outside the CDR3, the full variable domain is GAGVSQSPSNKVTEKGKDVELRCDPISGHTALYWYRQSLGQGLEFLIYFQGNSAPDKSGLPSDRFSAERTGGSVSTLTIQRTQQEDSAVYLCASSYDHRGNQPQHFGDGTRLSIL.

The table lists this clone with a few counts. The CDR3 DNA reads TGCGCCAGCAGCTTAGGGGGCCTAACGAACACTGAAGCTTTCTTT. It is translated as CASSLGGLTNTEAFF. This chain joins TRBV5-1 and TRBJ1-1, with TRBD1 identical over 7 bases. J was trimmed by 1 base and V by 2 bases; bases with no gene match: 5. The CDR3 runs 15 residues. Per the germline V gene, CDR1 is SGHRS and CDR2 is YFSETQ.

CDR3 region: CASSSRDRGGYTF. CDR3 in DNA: TGTGCCAGCAGTAGCCGGGACAGGGGCGGCTACACCTTC. This chain connects TRBV12-3 or TRBV12-4 to TRBJ1-2; 10 nucleotides match TRBD1. The CDR3 totals 13 residues. V gave up 5 bases and J gave up 8 bases; unmatched junction bases: 5.

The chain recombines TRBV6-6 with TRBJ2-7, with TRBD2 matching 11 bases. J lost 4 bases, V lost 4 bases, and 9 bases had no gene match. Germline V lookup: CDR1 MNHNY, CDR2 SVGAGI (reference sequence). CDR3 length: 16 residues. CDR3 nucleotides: TGTGCCAGCAGTTCGGTCCTGGGACTAGCGGATTACGAGCAGTACTTC. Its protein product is CASSSVLGLADYEQYF.

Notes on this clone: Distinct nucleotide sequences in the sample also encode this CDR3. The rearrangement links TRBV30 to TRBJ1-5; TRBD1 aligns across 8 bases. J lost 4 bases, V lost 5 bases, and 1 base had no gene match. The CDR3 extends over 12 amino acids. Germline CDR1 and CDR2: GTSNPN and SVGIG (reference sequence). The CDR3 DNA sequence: TGTGCCTGGGGACAGGGAAATCAGCCCCAGCATTTT. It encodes CAWGQGNQPQHF.

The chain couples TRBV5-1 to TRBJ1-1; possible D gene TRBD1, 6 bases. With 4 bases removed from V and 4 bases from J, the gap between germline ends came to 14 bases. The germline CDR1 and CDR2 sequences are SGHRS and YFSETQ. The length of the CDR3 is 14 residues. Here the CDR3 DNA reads TGCGCCAGCAGCCCACTACAGGGTTTCACTGAAGCTTTCTTT. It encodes CASSPLQGFTEAFF.

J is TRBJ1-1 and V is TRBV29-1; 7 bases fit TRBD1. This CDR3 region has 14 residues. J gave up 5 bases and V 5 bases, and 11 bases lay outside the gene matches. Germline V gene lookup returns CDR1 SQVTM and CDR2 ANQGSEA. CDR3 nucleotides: TGCAGCGTTCAAGTAGGGGGCTTTGGGACTGAAGCTTTCTTT. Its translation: CSVQVGGFGTEAFF.

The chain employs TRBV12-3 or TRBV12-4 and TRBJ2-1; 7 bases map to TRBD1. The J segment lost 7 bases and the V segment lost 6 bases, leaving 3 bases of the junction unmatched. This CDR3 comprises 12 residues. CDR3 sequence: CASRDRVNEQFF. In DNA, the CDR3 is TGTGCCAGCAGAGACAGGGTAAATGAGCAGTTCTTC.

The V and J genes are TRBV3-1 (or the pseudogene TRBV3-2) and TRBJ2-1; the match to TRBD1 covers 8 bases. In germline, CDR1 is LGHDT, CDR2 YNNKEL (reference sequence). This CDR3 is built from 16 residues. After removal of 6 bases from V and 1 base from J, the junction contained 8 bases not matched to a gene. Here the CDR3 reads CASSRPTGGSYNEQFF. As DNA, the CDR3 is TGTGCCAGCAGTCGACCCACAGGGGGATCCTACAATGAGCAGTTCTTC.

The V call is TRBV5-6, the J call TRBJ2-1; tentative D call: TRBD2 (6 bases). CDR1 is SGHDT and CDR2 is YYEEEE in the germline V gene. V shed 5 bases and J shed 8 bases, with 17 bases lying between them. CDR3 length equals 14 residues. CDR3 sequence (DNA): TGTGCCAGCAGTTTGACAGTGACGGGAGATGAGCAGTTCTTC. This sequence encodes CASSLTVTGDEQFF.

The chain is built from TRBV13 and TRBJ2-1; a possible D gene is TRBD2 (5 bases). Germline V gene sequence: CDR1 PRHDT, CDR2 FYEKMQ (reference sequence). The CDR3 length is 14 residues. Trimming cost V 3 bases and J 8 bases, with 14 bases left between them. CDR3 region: CASSLADSIDEQFF. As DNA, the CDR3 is TGTGCCAGCAGCTTGGCGGACTCAATCGATGAGCAGTTCTTC.

The CDR3 nucleotides read TGTGCCAGCAGTTTAGCGCGGGACCTCTGGTACGAGCAGTACTTC. Its protein product is CASSLARDLWYEQYF. The chain joins TRBV27 to TRBJ2-7, with D perhaps matching TRBD2 (6 bases). CDR3 length: 15 residues. Trimming took off 2 bases at V and 4 bases at J, with 15 bases between the two ends. From germline, CDR1 is MNHEY and CDR2 SMNVEV (reference sequence).

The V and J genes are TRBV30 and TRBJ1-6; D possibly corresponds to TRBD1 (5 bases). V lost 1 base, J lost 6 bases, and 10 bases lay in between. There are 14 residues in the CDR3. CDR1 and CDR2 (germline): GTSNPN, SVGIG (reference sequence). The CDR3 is CAWSATGLNSPLHF. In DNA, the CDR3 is TGTGCCTGGAGTGCCACAGGTCTTAATTCACCCCTCCACTTT.

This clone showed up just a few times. Here the CDR3 reads CASSGGGGALDNEQFF. The CDR3 coding sequence is TGTGCCAGCAGCGGCGGCGGGGGGGCCTTAGACAATGAGCAGTTCTTC. This chain links TRBV9 with TRBJ2-1, with TRBD2 matching 9 bases. V lost 3 bases and J lost 5; bases outside the gene matches: 9. The CDR3 has 16 residues. CDR1 and CDR2 from the germline V gene are SGDLS and YYNGEE.

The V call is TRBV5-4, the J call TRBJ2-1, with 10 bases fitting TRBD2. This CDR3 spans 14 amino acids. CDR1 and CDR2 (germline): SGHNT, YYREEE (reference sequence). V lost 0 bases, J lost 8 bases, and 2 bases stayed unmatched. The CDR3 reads CASSLASGSYEQFF. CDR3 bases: TGTGCCAGCAGCTTGGCTAGCGGGAGCTATGAGCAGTTCTTC.

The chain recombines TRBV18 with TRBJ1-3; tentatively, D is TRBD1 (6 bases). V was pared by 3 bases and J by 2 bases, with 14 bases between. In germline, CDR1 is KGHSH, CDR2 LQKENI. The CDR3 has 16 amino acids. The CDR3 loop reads CASSPPGHLPGNTIYF. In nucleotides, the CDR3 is TGTGCCAGCTCACCCCCGGGACATCTCCCTGGAAACACCATATATTTT.

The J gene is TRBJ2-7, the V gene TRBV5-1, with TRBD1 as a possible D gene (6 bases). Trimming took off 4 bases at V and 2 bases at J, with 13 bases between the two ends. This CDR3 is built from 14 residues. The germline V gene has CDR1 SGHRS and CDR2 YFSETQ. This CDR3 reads CASSPSGTTYEQYF. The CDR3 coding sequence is TGCGCCAGCAGCCCCTCCGGGACAACCTACGAGCAGTACTTC.

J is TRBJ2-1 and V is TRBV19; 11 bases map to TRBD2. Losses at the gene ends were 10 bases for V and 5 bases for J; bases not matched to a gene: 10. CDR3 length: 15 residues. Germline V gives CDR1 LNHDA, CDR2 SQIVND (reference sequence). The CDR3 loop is CATRELAGVNNEQFF. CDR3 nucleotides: TGTGCCACTAGGGAACTAGCGGGGGTCAACAATGAGCAGTTCTTC.

CDR3 nucleotides: TGTGCCATCACCAGCGGGGAGAATGAGCAGTTCTTC. Amino acid sequence: CAITSGENEQFF. The chain has TRBV10-3 and TRBJ2-1; TRBD2 matches 7 bases. This CDR3 is built from 12 residues. With V trimmed by 7 bases and J by 7 bases, 4 bases remained unmatched. Germline assignment: CDR1 ENHRY and CDR2 SYGVKD.

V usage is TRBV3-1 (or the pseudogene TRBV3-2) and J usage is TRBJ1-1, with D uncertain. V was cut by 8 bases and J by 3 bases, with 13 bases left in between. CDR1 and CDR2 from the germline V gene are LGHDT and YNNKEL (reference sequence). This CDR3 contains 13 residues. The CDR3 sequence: CASAGYTDTEAFF. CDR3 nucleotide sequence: TGTGCCAGCGCGGGGTATACGGACACTGAAGCTTTCTTT.

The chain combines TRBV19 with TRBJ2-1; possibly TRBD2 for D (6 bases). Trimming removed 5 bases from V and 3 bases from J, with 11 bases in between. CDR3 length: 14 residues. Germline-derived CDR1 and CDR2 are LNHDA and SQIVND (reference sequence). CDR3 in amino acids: CASSLGGNYNEQFF. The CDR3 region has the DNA TGTGCCAGTAGTCTCGGCGGGAACTACAATGAGCAGTTCTTC.

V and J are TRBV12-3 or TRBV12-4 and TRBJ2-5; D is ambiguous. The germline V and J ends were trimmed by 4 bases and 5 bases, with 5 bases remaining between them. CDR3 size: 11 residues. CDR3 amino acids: CASSYLETQYF. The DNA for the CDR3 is TGTGCCAGCAGTTACTTGGAGACCCAGTACTTC.

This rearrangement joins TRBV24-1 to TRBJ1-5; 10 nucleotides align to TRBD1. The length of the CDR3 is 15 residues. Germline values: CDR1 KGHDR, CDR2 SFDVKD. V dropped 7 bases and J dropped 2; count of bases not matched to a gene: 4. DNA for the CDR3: TGTGCCACCAGCCGACAGGGGGCTGGCAATCAGCCCCAGCATTTT. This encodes CATSRQGAGNQPQHF.